These 28 T cell receptor beta chains were all obtained from the same sample, sequenced in a study of long-term antiretroviral therapy in people with HIV. Researchers ran immunoSEQ v3.0 at survey level. The data were produced by immunoSEQ multiplex PCR, yet TCRdb's version contains in-frame clones alone and is incomplete. Altogether under 45,000 clones are present, 80% being singletons, with the ten largest covering roughly 6%. This sample comprised unsorted PBMCs, obtained 3.4 years after starting antiretroviral therapy. Receptor source: a man aged 25 to 45 with HIV.

The count of this clone is one. V and J are TRBV6-6 and TRBJ1-2, with D perhaps matching TRBD1 (5 bases). The CDR3 has 12 amino acids. Germline lookup yields CDR1 MNHNY and CDR2 SVGAGI (reference sequence). V was clipped by 2 bases and J by 6 bases, with 7 bases between them. CDR3 in amino acids: CASSYGADGYTF. The CDR3 coding sequence is TGTGCCAGCAGTTACGGGGCAGATGGCTACACCTTC.

This clone was seen only once. The J gene is TRBJ2-7, the V gene TRBV5-4, with 9 bases fitting TRBD2. The CDR3 totals 17 residues. The ends lost 0 bases at V and 0 bases at J; junction bases unmatched: 7. CDR1 is SGHNT, CDR2 YYREEE, per germline (reference sequence). As DNA, the CDR3 is TGTGCCAGCAGCTTGGGGGTAGCGGGAGCGAGCTCCTACGAGCAGTACTTC. Its translation: CASSLGVAGASSYEQYF.

The genes are TRBV4-1 and TRBJ2-1, with 8 bases that match TRBD2. CDR1 and CDR2 (germline): MGHRA, YSYEKL. J lost 7 bases, V lost 3 bases, and 11 bases had no gene match. The CDR3 extends over 16 amino acids. The CDR3 nucleotides are TGCGCCAGCAGCCACCTCGGGAGGGCCAACTCGAATGAGCAGTTCTTC. Translated: CASSHLGRANSNEQFF.

V usage is TRBV2 and J usage is TRBJ1-4, with D possibly being TRBD1 (5 bases). CDR1 is SNHLY, CDR2 FYNNEI, per germline. The V end lost 4 bases, the J end lost 7 bases, and 10 bases lay between the germline ends. The CDR3 has 13 residues. The CDR3 region has the DNA TGTGCCAGCAGTGTGGGGCGAACTGAAAAACTGTTTTTT. Translating gives CASSVGRTEKLFF.

This clone was recorded only once. V gene TRBV30 combines with J gene TRBJ2-7; D unclear. CDR3 size: 13 residues. Trimming left V 2 bases short and J 5 bases short, with 13 bases between. Germline assignment: CDR1 GTSNPN and CDR2 SVGIG (reference sequence). The CDR3 loop reads CAWSREAPHEQYF. The CDR3 region has the DNA TGTGCCTGGAGTAGAGAGGCCCCCCACGAGCAGTACTTC.

The chain has TRBV9 and TRBJ2-3; 7 positions agree with TRBD2. The CDR3 is made up of 15 amino acids. V lost 0 bases, J lost 1 base, and 2 bases stayed unmatched. CDR1 is SGDLS and CDR2 is YYNGEE in the germline V gene. CDR3 loop: CASSVGAGGTDTQYF. In DNA, the CDR3 is TGTGCCAGCAGCGTAGGGGCGGGAGGCACAGATACGCAGTATTTT.

This chain links TRBV27 with TRBJ1-2; the D gene is possibly TRBD1 (6 bases). CDR1 is MNHEY and CDR2 is SMNVEV in the germline V gene (reference sequence). The germline V and J ends were trimmed by 5 bases and 4 bases, with 14 bases remaining between them. CDR3 size: 14 residues. CDR3 residues: CASSAQQGSYGYTF. CDR3 nucleotide sequence: TGTGCCAGCAGTGCACAACAGGGATCCTATGGCTACACCTTC.

Turning to this clone: The junction shows a germline mismatch at one end, possibly a read error. The chain carries TRBV12-5 and TRBJ1-2; D may be TRBD1 (5 bases). This CDR3 has 15 residues. Germline CDR1 and CDR2: LGHNT and FRNRAP. CDR3 region: CASGQMPLQGKTYGF. CDR3 DNA sequence: TGTGCTAGTGGTCAGATGCCTTTGCAGGGAAAGACCTATGGCTTC. The full variable domain, completed using reference TRBV12-5 and TRBJ1-2, is DARVTQTPRHKVTEMGQEVTMRCQPILGHNTVFWYRQTMMQGLELLAYFRNRAPLDDSGMPKDRFSAEMPDATLATLKIQPSEPRDSAVYFCASGQMPLQGKTYGFGSGTRLTVV.

The genes are TRBV27 and TRBJ1-1; TRBD1 agrees at 8 bases. Losses at the gene ends were 4 bases for V and 4 bases for J; bases not matched to a gene: 11. The CDR3 length is 16 residues. CDR1 MNHEY and CDR2 SMNVEV come from the germline V gene (reference sequence). For the CDR3, the DNA is TGTGCCAGCAGTTGGGGCAGGGGGCAGGTTAGCACTGAAGCTTTCTTT. It codes for CASSWGRGQVSTEAFF.

This clone was seen only a few times. The CDR3 loop reads CASSFFRSYEQYF. The CDR3 nucleotides are TGTGCCAGCAGCTTTTTCAGGTCATACGAGCAGTACTTC. The chain couples TRBV7-2 to TRBJ2-7; no clear D gene. CDR1 is SGHTA, CDR2 FQGNSA, per germline. CDR3 size: 13 residues. Deletions cut 3 bases from V and 4 bases from J, with 10 bases between. Based on the CDR3 plus reference TRBV7-2 and TRBJ2-7, the full variable domain is GAGVSQSPSNKVTEKGKDVELRCDPISGHTALYWYRQSLGQGLEFLIYFQGNSAPDKSGLPSDRFSAERTGGSVSTLTIQRTQQEDSAVYLCASSFFRSYEQYFGPGTRLTVT.

The chain couples TRBV10-3 to TRBJ2-1; 8 bases are shared with TRBD2. Germline V gene lookup returns CDR1 ENHRY and CDR2 SYGVKD. The V gene end was trimmed by 3 bases and the J gene end by 4 bases; junction bases not matched to a gene: 5. CDR3 size: 15 residues. CDR3 sequence reads: CAISELAENYNEQFF. The CDR3 DNA follows: TGTGCCATCAGTGAACTAGCGGAGAATTACAATGAGCAGTTCTTC.

The chain couples TRBV4-3 to TRBJ2-3, with 15 bases aligning to TRBD2. V lost 0 bases, J lost 3 bases, and 10 bases stayed unmatched. In germline, CDR1 is LGHNA, CDR2 YSLEER. The CDR3 length is 20 residues. CDR3 DNA: TGCGCCAGCAGCCAAGATCGAGGAGGACTAGCGGGAGGGCGGACAGATACGCAGTATTTT. Residues: CASSQDRGGLAGGRTDTQYF.

V and J are TRBV10-1 and TRBJ2-7; D is unresolved. The germline CDR1 and CDR2 sequences are WNHNN and SYGVQD (reference sequence). This CDR3 contains 11 residues. Trimming left V 7 bases short and J 6 bases short, with 10 bases between. The CDR3 spells CASKADGEQYF. The CDR3 region has the DNA TGCGCCAGCAAGGCGGACGGCGAGCAGTACTTC.

V usage is TRBV5-1 and J usage is TRBJ2-2; the match to TRBD2 covers 8 bases. There are 15 residues in the CDR3. CDR1 and CDR2 (germline): SGHRS, YFSETQ. With 1 base clipped from V and 6 bases from J, the junction kept 5 bases outside the gene matches. The CDR3 nucleotides are TGCGCCAGCAGCTTGACTAGCGGAAGCTCCGGGGAGCTGTTTTTT. Amino acid sequence: CASSLTSGSSGELFF.

This clone was observed a handful of times. The CDR3 DNA follows: TGTGCCGGGGGGACAGGCCATCAGCCCCAGCATTTT. This translates into CAGGTGHQPQHF. The chain uses TRBV28 and TRBJ1-5; 8 bases map to TRBD1. The J segment lost 5 bases and the V segment lost 11 bases, leaving 5 bases of the junction unmatched. The V gene's germline CDR1 is MDHEN and CDR2 SYDVKM. CDR3 length equals 12 residues.

The chain couples TRBV28 to TRBJ1-4; TRBD1 might be the D (6 bases). The germline V gene has CDR1 MDHEN and CDR2 SYDVKM. The V gene lost 6 bases and the J gene lost 7 bases, with 18 bases spanning the gap. The CDR3 is made up of 15 amino acids. CDR3 residues: CASRLEGGAGEKLFF. CDR3 nucleotides: TGTGCCAGCAGACTTGAAGGGGGAGCGGGTGAAAAACTGTTTTTT.

This sequence joins TRBV5-6 and TRBJ2-7; D unresolved. This CDR3 has 13 residues. The V end lost 4 bases, the J end lost 6 bases, and 14 bases lay between the germline ends. CDR1 and CDR2 (germline): SGHDT, YYEEEE. The CDR3, as DNA: TGTGCCAGCAGCGGCCCATCCGGATCCGAGCAGTACTTC. Translation gives CASSGPSGSEQYF.

The rearrangement links TRBV4-1 to TRBJ2-6; D is unresolved. The V end lost 4 bases, the J end lost 0 bases, and 19 bases lay between the germline ends. The CDR3 is 19 amino acids. Germline-derived CDR1 and CDR2 are MGHRA and YSYEKL. The CDR3 DNA sequence: TGCGCCAGCAGCCCCAGCTGGGCAGGAATAAGCTCTGGGGCCAACGTCCTGACTTTC. It specifies CASSPSWAGISSGANVLTF.

V usage is TRBV10-3 and J usage is TRBJ2-2; TRBD1 matches at 9 bases. Trimming took 3 bases from V and 1 from J; bases not matched to a gene: 12. Per the germline V gene, CDR1 is ENHRY and CDR2 is SYGVKD. The CDR3 spans 19 residues. CDR3 region: CAISDGWTGDRWNTGELFF. Here the CDR3 DNA reads TGTGCCATCAGTGACGGTTGGACAGGGGATCGTTGGAACACCGGGGAGCTGTTTTTT.

This clone has just a few counts. The chain is built from TRBV2 and TRBJ2-7, with TRBD1 as a possible D gene (5 bases). Germline CDR1 SNHLY, CDR2 FYNNEI. V was pared by 2 bases and J by 2 bases, with 10 bases between. The length of the CDR3 is 14 residues. In nucleotides, the CDR3 is TGTGCCAGCAGTGAACAGGGCGCCACCTACGAGCAGTACTTC. It yields the protein CASSEQGATYEQYF.

J is TRBJ1-6 and V is TRBV7-9; no clear D. The V gene lost 3 bases and the J gene lost 0 bases, with 12 bases spanning the gap. The CDR3 contains 17 residues. Germline-derived CDR1 and CDR2 are SEHNR and FQNEAQ (reference sequence). CDR3 bases: TGTGCCAGCAGCTTCTCAGACACCGGCTCCTATAATTCACCCCTCCACTTT. Translation: CASSFSDTGSYNSPLHF.

This chain uses TRBV19 with TRBJ1-2; 7 nucleotides agree with TRBD1. Germline V gene lookup returns CDR1 LNHDA and CDR2 SQIVND (reference sequence). With V trimmed by 0 bases and J by 4 bases, 2 bases remained unmatched. This CDR3 comprises 14 residues. The CDR3 DNA reads as TGTGCCAGTAGTATAGAAGGGGGCAGCTATGGCTACACCTTC. Translating gives CASSIEGGSYGYTF.

This clone was detected only a few times. The chain uses TRBV6-6 and TRBJ1-1; D may be TRBD1 (5 bases). Per germline, CDR1 MNHNY and CDR2 SVGAGI (reference sequence). Trimming shortened V by 3 bases and J by 11 bases, and 16 bases separated the two germline ends. The length of the CDR3 is 13 residues. The CDR3 sequence is CASSYAGGTGAFF. For the CDR3, the DNA is TGTGCCAGCAGTTATGCGGGGGGGACCGGGGCTTTCTTT.

This chain links TRBV5-1 with TRBJ2-7, with TRBD2 as a possible D gene (6 bases). Germline V gene data show CDR1 as SGHRS and CDR2 as YFSETQ. The CDR3 sequence is 15 residues long. Trimming shortened V by 0 bases and J by 0 bases, and 10 bases separated the two germline ends. The CDR3 region is CASSLAPGGSYEQYF. CDR3 sequence (DNA): TGCGCCAGCAGCTTGGCCCCCGGGGGCTCCTACGAGCAGTACTTC.

V usage is TRBV5-6 and J usage is TRBJ1-2; D is uncertain. V was pared by 4 bases and J by 4 bases, with 17 bases between. Germline CDR1 and CDR2: SGHDT and YYEEEE. The CDR3 is 15 residues long. As DNA, the CDR3 is TGTGCCAGCAGCCCGGCGACCTACCGAAGCTATGGCTACACCTTC. This translates into CASSPATYRSYGYTF. The full variable domain, in which reference TRBV5-6 and TRBJ1-2 provide the parts outside the CDR3, is DAGVTQSPTHLIKTRGQQVTLRCSPKSGHDTVSWYQQALGQGPQFIFQYYEEEERQRGNFPDRFSGHQFPNYSSELNVNALLLGDSALYLCASSPATYRSYGYTFGSGTRLTVV.

The sample holds one count of this clone. The V and J genes are TRBV5-6 and TRBJ2-5, with TRBD1 matching 8 bases. Gene TRBJ2-7 matches the end of the DNA better, so the J call may be wrong. CDR1 is SGHDT and CDR2 is YYEEEE in the germline V gene. This CDR3 contains 14 residues. The CDR3 is CASSFGTGKYEQYF. The CDR3 nucleotides are TGTGCCAGCAGCTTCGGGACAGGAAAGTACGAGCAGTACTTC.

The chain joins TRBV7-9 to TRBJ2-3; 10 bases align to TRBD2. The V gene end was trimmed by 2 bases and the J gene end by 5 bases; junction bases not matched to a gene: 7. CDR1 SEHNR and CDR2 FQNEAQ come from the germline V gene (reference sequence). This CDR3 has 16 residues. For the CDR3, the DNA is TGTGCCAGCAGCTTATTCCTAGCGGGAGCTGGAGATACGCAGTATTTT. The encoded protein is CASSLFLAGAGDTQYF.

The V call is TRBV4-2, the J call TRBJ2-3; the match to TRBD2 covers 11 bases. The CDR3 length is 15 residues. Per the germline V gene, CDR1 is LGHNA and CDR2 is YNFKEQ. The ends lost 1 base at V and 6 bases at J; junction bases unmatched: 3. CDR3 region: CASSQVSGRDDTQYF. The CDR3 DNA is TGTGCCAGCAGCCAAGTTAGCGGGAGGGATGATACGCAGTATTTT.